These 17 T cell receptor beta chains were sequenced from one sample in a study of T cell responses to AZD1222 COVID-19 vaccine. Measured with immunoSEQ multiplex PCR; TCRdb has only the in-frame clones, and not every one. In the table there are fewer than 200,000 clones, around 88% of which are singletons. The sample here was peripheral blood, taken 28 days after the second AZD1222 dose. The receptor source for this set is an adult who received the AZD1222 COVID-19 vaccine.

The chain carries TRBV6-5 and TRBJ2-1; D is perhaps TRBD2 (6 bases). Trimming left V 0 bases short and J 0 bases short, with 9 bases between. In germline, CDR1 is MNHEY, CDR2 SVGAGI. The CDR3 extends over 16 amino acids. The CDR3 DNA sequence: TGTGCCAGCAGTTACTCGGGGGGAGGCTCCTACAATGAGCAGTTCTTC. Translated: CASSYSGGGSYNEQFF.

The chain has TRBV5-4 and TRBJ2-6; possible D gene TRBD2, 6 bases. The CDR3 contains 15 residues. Germline-derived CDR1 and CDR2 are SGHNT and YYREEE (reference sequence). V was trimmed by 4 bases and J by 9 bases, leaving 17 bases between them. The CDR3 loop is CASSPLRREGNVLTF. Here the CDR3 DNA reads TGTGCCAGCAGCCCATTAAGGAGGGAAGGCAACGTCCTGACTTTC. The full variable domain, with the rest looked up from reference TRBV5-4 and TRBJ2-6, is ETGVTQSPTHLIKTRGQQVTLRCSSQSGHNTVSWYQQALGQGPQFIFQYYREEENGRGNFPPRFSGLQFPNYSSELNVNALELDDSALYLCASSPLRREGNVLTFGAGSRLTVL.

The chain is built from TRBV19 and TRBJ2-1; D is unresolved. Per the germline V gene, CDR1 is LNHDA and CDR2 is SQIVND (reference sequence). The CDR3 contains 14 residues. V lost 10 bases and J lost 0, with 13 bases in between. This chain's CDR3 is CATRNPSSYNEQFF. DNA of the CDR3: TGTGCCACCCGGAACCCTAGCTCCTACAATGAGCAGTTCTTC.

CDR3 sequence reads: CASSLTFLEEAFF. The DNA of the CDR3 is TGTGCCAGCAGCTTAACGTTCCTGGAAGAAGCTTTCTTT. The chain links TRBV7-3 to TRBJ1-1; no definite D call. Germline V CDR1 and CDR2: SGHTA, FQGTGA. The length of the CDR3 is 13 residues. The V gene lost 0 bases and the J gene lost 8 bases, with 10 bases spanning the gap. Full variable domain (rest looked up from reference TRBV7-3 and TRBJ1-1): GAGVSQTPSNKVTEKGKYVELRCDPISGHTALYWYRQSLGQGPEFLIYFQGTGAADDSGLPNDRFFAVRPEGSVSTLKIQRTERGDSAVYLCASSLTFLEEAFFGQGTRLTVV.

V and J are TRBV12-2 and TRBJ2-7; the D call of TRBD1 is as the table states it, not checked on the DNA. TRBV12-2 is deemed a pseudogene. The CDR3 is made up of 17 amino acids. The DNA of the CDR3 is TGTGCAAGTCGCTGGCGGGACAGGAAGGCAATCTCCTACGAGCAGTACTTC. This sequence encodes CASRWRDRKAISYEQYF.

The J gene is TRBJ1-3, the V gene TRBV3-1 (or the pseudogene TRBV3-2); D gene ambiguous. With 4 bases removed from V and 2 bases from J, the gap between germline ends came to 9 bases. From germline, CDR1 is LGHDT and CDR2 YNNKEL (reference sequence). The CDR3 contains 14 residues. The CDR3 nucleotides read TGTGCCAGCAGCCTCCGGACGGCTGGAAACACCATATATTTT. This encodes CASSLRTAGNTIYF.

The table lists this clone with a count of one. CDR3 nucleotides: TGTGCCAGTAGTATCCCGGGGGGTATGGACACCGGGGAGCTGTTTTTT. Protein: CASSIPGGMDTGELFF. The chain links TRBV19 to TRBJ2-2; TRBD2 agrees at 7 bases. Germline V gene lookup returns CDR1 LNHDA and CDR2 SQIVND (reference sequence). CDR3 length equals 16 residues. V shed 3 bases, J shed 3 bases, and the junction held 7 bases outside the gene matches.

The sample holds a few counts of this clone. The gene calls are TRBV30 and TRBJ1-1; D not resolved. V was cut by 0 bases and J by 6 bases, with 5 bases left in between. Germline CDR1 is GTSNPN and CDR2 is SVGIG (reference sequence). The CDR3 runs to 11 residues. CDR3 amino acids: CAWSVSAEAFF. The DNA for the CDR3 is TGTGCCTGGAGTGTGTCCGCTGAAGCTTTCTTT.

This chain connects TRBV19 to TRBJ2-7; 8 bases agree with TRBD2. The CDR3 sequence is 14 residues long. Germline lookup yields CDR1 LNHDA and CDR2 SQIVND (reference sequence). V gave up 6 bases and J gave up 5 bases; unmatched junction bases: 9. The CDR3 DNA reads TGTGCCAGTAGCACAACCGGGGGGGCTCACGAGCAGTACTTC. Amino acid sequence: CASSTTGGAHEQYF.

The chain couples TRBV5-3 to TRBJ1-6; D possibly corresponds to TRBD1 (5 bases). TRBV5-3 is noted as an ORF with a role that remains uncertain. The length of the CDR3 is 15 residues. The V and J ends lost 6 bases and 7 bases respectively, with 17 bases between them. The CDR3 DNA is TGTGCCAGAAACCCCCTTCAGGGCATCAATTCACCCCTCCACTTT. This sequence encodes CARNPLQGINSPLHF.

This chain joins TRBV5-1 and TRBJ2-1, with a tentative D call TRBD2 (6 bases). Germline lookup yields CDR1 SGHRS and CDR2 YFSETQ. This CDR3 spans 16 amino acids. V was trimmed by 0 bases and J by 0 bases, leaving 10 bases between them. The CDR3 DNA sequence: TGCGCCAGCAGCTTGGCCGGGGGTATCTCCTACAATGAGCAGTTCTTC. Protein product: CASSLAGGISYNEQFF.

The V gene is TRBV28, the J gene TRBJ1-1; TRBD1 matches at 9 bases. The CDR3 consists of 12 residues. Germline CDR1 reads MDHEN; CDR2 reads SYDVKM. V lost 6 bases to trimming and J lost 9 bases; unmatched junction nucleotides: 5. CDR3 bases: TGTGCCAGCAGCGGGACAGGGTATAAAGCTTTCTTT. This gives the protein CASSGTGYKAFF.

The V gene is TRBV29-1, the J gene TRBJ2-5, with D perhaps TRBD1 (6 bases). V was shortened by 3 bases and J by 2 bases, with 10 bases between the two germline ends. There are 13 residues in the CDR3. CDR1 is SQVTM, CDR2 ANQGSEA, per germline. CDR3 residues: CSVDRTVQETQYF. The CDR3 nucleotides read TGCAGCGTTGACCGGACAGTACAAGAGACCCAGTACTTC.

J is TRBJ2-7 and V is TRBV27, with 9 bases aligning to TRBD1. This CDR3 has 16 amino acids. Unmatched junction bases numbered 10, after V lost 2 bases and J lost 5 bases. The germline V gene has CDR1 MNHEY and CDR2 SMNVEV (reference sequence). DNA for the CDR3: TGTGCCAGCAGTTTAGTGGGACAGGGTGACGTGCACGAGCAGTACTTC. This sequence encodes CASSLVGQGDVHEQYF.

The chain recombines TRBV7-2 with TRBJ1-6; D call uncertain. Germline V gene data show CDR1 as SGHTA and CDR2 as FQGNSA. V was pared by 3 bases and J by 6 bases, with 12 bases between. There are 15 residues in the CDR3. The CDR3 coding sequence is TGTGCCAGCAGCTTGGGTGCGGTGGGTAATTCACCCCTCCACTTT. This encodes CASSLGAVGNSPLHF.

This clone was detected a few times. This chain joins TRBV10-2 and TRBJ1-2; D not resolved. The CDR3 spans 14 residues. Trimming took off 3 bases at V and 7 bases at J, with 15 bases between the two ends. Germline assignment: CDR1 WSHSY and CDR2 SAAADI. CDR3 in DNA: TGCGCCAGCAGTGATTCCGCGGCAGCGGGTGGCTACACCTTC. It translates to CASSDSAAAGGYTF.

In DNA form, the CDR3 reads TGCGCCAGCAGCCAGGGAGGCTCAATCTCGGGCACAGATACGCAGTATTTT. Its protein is CASSQGGSISGTDTQYF. This sequence joins TRBV4-3 and TRBJ2-3, with D perhaps matching TRBD2 (6 bases). This CDR3 has 17 amino acids. Trimming left V 3 bases short and J 1 base short, with 17 bases between. Germline values: CDR1 LGHNA, CDR2 YSLEER.